This entry concerns a single T cell receptor (beta chain). This entry comes from a study of cytomegalovirus exposure and HLA in healthy donors. PCR involved 60 Vbeta and 13 Jbeta primers. Clones were sequenced by immunoSEQ multiplex PCR, and TCRdb holds only the in-frame ones, with some missing. The sample includes under 200,000 clones, 79% seen only once; the top ten take under 3%. This receptor was taken from a woman aged 45 to 65 in good health and CMV-seronegative. Sequenced material: PBMCs.

CDR3 in amino acids: CASSVDQGITDTQYF. The CDR3 coding sequence is TGTGCCAGCAGCGTAGATCAGGGAATCACAGATACGCAGTATTTT. The chain uses TRBV9 and TRBJ2-3; D may be TRBD1 (5 bases). CDR3 length equals 15 residues. The V gene's germline CDR1 is SGDLS and CDR2 YYNGEE. The germline V and J ends were trimmed by 0 bases and 2 bases, with 10 bases remaining between them.